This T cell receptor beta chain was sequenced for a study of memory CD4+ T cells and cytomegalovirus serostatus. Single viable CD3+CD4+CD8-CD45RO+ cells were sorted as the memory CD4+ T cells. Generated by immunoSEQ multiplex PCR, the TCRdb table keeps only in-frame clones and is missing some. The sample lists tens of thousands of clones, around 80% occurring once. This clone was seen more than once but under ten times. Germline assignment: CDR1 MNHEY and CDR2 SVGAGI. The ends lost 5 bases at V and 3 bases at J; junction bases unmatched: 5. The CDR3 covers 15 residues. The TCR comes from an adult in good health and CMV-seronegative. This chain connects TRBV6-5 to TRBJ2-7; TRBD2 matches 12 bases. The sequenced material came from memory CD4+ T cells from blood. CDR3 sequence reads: CASSNGLAGLYEQYF. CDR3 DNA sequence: TGTGCCAGCAGTAATGGACTAGCGGGACTCTACGAGCAGTACTTC.